What follows are 21 T cell receptor beta chains derived from one specimen sequenced in a study of blood T cell repertoires in COVID-19 (dated by TCRdb to about 2020). Library preparation employed the immunoSEQ multiplex PCR assay. In its TCRdb copy, this immuneACCESS table keeps in-frame sequences only and misses some clones. Where compared with another copy, unresolved V genes explain less than half of these, and the others have no known cause. In this sample the table shows 150,000 to 180,000 clones, around 85% of which occur a single time. The biggest ten clones account for approximately 0.63% of the sample. Material for sequencing was peripheral blood. The receptors here all came from a man between 60 and 75 years old with COVID-19, enrolled during active disease.

This clone was seen more than once but under ten times. The chain links TRBV27 to TRBJ2-7; D is possibly TRBD2 (6 bases). Trimming removed 6 bases at V and 1 base at J, with 13 bases between. This CDR3 has 14 amino acids. Germline V gene lookup returns CDR1 MNHEY and CDR2 SMNVEV (reference sequence). The CDR3 bases are TGTGCCAGCAGCGGGGGTTTGTGGTCCTACGAGCAGTACTTC. It translates to CASSGGLWSYEQYF.

The chain has TRBV3-1 (or the pseudogene TRBV3-2) and TRBJ2-7; 8 bases align to TRBD2. The J segment lost 4 bases and the V segment lost 4 bases, leaving 6 bases of the junction unmatched. The CDR3 extends over 14 amino acids. CDR1 is LGHDT and CDR2 is YNNKEL in the germline V gene (reference sequence). CDR3 amino acids: CASSPWTSNYEQYF. The CDR3 DNA follows: TGTGCCAGCAGCCCATGGACTAGCAATTACGAGCAGTACTTC.

J is TRBJ2-7 and V is TRBV6-6; perhaps TRBD2 as D (5 bases). This CDR3 is 11 amino acids long. V was shortened by 6 bases and J by 3 bases, with 6 bases between the two germline ends. The germline gives CDR1 MNHNY, CDR2 SVGAGI (reference sequence). CDR3 amino acids: CASRGDYEQYF. DNA of the CDR3: TGTGCCAGCAGGGGAGACTACGAGCAGTACTTC.

This clone has only one observation. The chain joins TRBV7-2 to TRBJ1-1; no definite D call. This CDR3 has 12 amino acids. Germline V gene sequence: CDR1 SGHTA, CDR2 FQGNSA. The V end was cut by 1 base, the J end by 10 bases, with 10 bases between. The CDR3 sequence is CASSLVGERAFF. CDR3 nucleotide sequence: TGTGCCAGCAGCTTAGTCGGGGAGAGAGCTTTCTTT.

The chain recombines TRBV11-3 with TRBJ1-2, with D possibly matching TRBD1 (6 bases). CDR1 SGHNT and CDR2 YENEEA come from the germline V gene. The V and J ends lost 5 bases and 1 base respectively, with 11 bases between them. The CDR3 sequence is 14 residues long. The CDR3 nucleotides are TGTGCCAGCAGCCCAGGGGACGATAACTATGGCTACACCTTC. This translates into CASSPGDDNYGYTF.

The V and J genes are TRBV15 and TRBJ2-2; tentatively, D is TRBD1 (5 bases). CDR3 length: 15 residues. Trimming removed 5 bases from V and 4 bases from J, with 14 bases in between. Germline CDR1 reads LNHNV; CDR2 reads YYDKDF (reference sequence). CDR3 sequence (DNA): TGTGCCACCAGCTCCTGGGGCAGGACCACCGGGGAGCTGTTTTTT. The encoded protein is CATSSWGRTTGELFF. Using reference TRBV15 and TRBJ2-2 for the parts outside the CDR3, the full variable domain is DAMVIQNPRYQVTQFGKPVTLSCSQTLNHNVMYWYQQKSSQAPKLLFHYYDKDFNNEADTPDNFQSRRPNTSFCFLDIRSPGLGDTAMYLCATSSWGRTTGELFFGEGSRLTVL.

The chain carries TRBV18 and TRBJ2-3, with 16 positions matching TRBD2. Germline V gene data show CDR1 as KGHSH and CDR2 as LQKENI. CDR3 length: 21 amino acids. Trimming took 1 base from V and 0 from J; bases not matched to a gene: 10. The DNA of the CDR3 is TGTGCCAGCTCACCACTTCCCGGGACTAGCGGGGGGGCGACTAGCACAGATACGCAGTATTTT. It translates to CASSPLPGTSGGATSTDTQYF.

CDR3 residues: CASSQTRDSYSPLHF. The CDR3 DNA sequence: TGCGCCAGCAGCCAGACACGGGACAGCTATTCACCCCTCCACTTT. J is TRBJ1-6 and V is TRBV4-1; 7 bases are shared with TRBD1. In germline, CDR1 is MGHRA, CDR2 YSYEKL. The ends lost 3 bases at V and 8 bases at J; junction bases unmatched: 7. The CDR3 extends over 15 amino acids.

The chain is built from TRBV18 and TRBJ2-1; 8 nucleotides line up with TRBD2. V shed 1 base and J 0 bases; nucleotides not matched to a gene: 11. Germline V gene sequence: CDR1 KGHSH, CDR2 LQKENI. The CDR3 extends over 19 amino acids. CDR3 loop: CASSPRSLAGGSSYNEQFF. The CDR3 nucleotides are TGTGCCAGCTCACCACGAAGTCTAGCGGGTGGAAGCTCCTACAATGAGCAGTTCTTC.

In this sample, this clone turned up a few times. This rearrangement joins TRBV7-8 to TRBJ2-5; D unclear. V lost 1 base, J lost 4 bases, and 16 bases lay in between. There are 16 residues in the CDR3. Per germline, CDR1 SGHVS and CDR2 FQNEAQ. The CDR3 region is CASSLGSTERLETQYF. The CDR3 nucleotides read TGTGCCAGCAGCTTAGGGTCTACCGAGAGATTAGAGACCCAGTACTTC. Full variable domain (missing parts from reference TRBV7-8 and TRBJ2-5): GAGVSQSPRYKVAKRGQDVALRCDPISGHVSLFWYQQALGQGPEFLTYFQNEAQLDKSGLPSDRFFAERPEGSVSTLKIQRTQQEDSAVYLCASSLGSTERLETQYFGPGTRLLVL.

This chain links TRBV18 with TRBJ1-2, with TRBD1 matching 9 bases. With V trimmed by 3 bases and J by 6 bases, 8 bases remained unmatched. The length of the CDR3 is 15 residues. CDR1 and CDR2 (germline): KGHSH, LQKENI. This CDR3 reads CASSPSRDREHGYTF. CDR3 bases: TGTGCCAGCTCACCGTCCCGGGACAGGGAGCATGGCTACACCTTC. Full variable domain (missing parts from reference TRBV18 and TRBJ1-2): NAGVMQNPRHLVRRRGQEARLRCSPMKGHSHVYWYRQLPEEGLKFMVYLQKENIIDESGMPKERFSAEFPKEGPSILRIQQVVRGDSAAYFCASSPSRDREHGYTFGSGTRLTVV.

The chain has TRBV7-2 and TRBJ2-7; TRBD2 agrees at 7 bases. From germline, CDR1 is SGHTA and CDR2 FQGNSA. The V gene end was trimmed by 5 bases and the J gene end by 5 bases; junction bases not matched to a gene: 9. CDR3 length: 14 residues. This CDR3 reads CASSPRDYAHEQYF. The CDR3 DNA follows: TGTGCCAGCAGCCCAAGGGACTACGCCCACGAGCAGTACTTC.

This clone appeared once. V usage is TRBV6-2 or TRBV6-3 and J usage is TRBJ1-1; D is possibly TRBD1 (5 bases). The V end was cut by 2 bases, the J end by 3 bases, with 7 bases between. This CDR3 region has 13 residues. Germline CDR1 reads MNHEY; CDR2 reads SVGEGT. The CDR3 DNA reads TGTGCCAGCAGTTACGACAGAGACACTGAAGCTTTCTTT. It codes for CASSYDRDTEAFF.

V and J are TRBV21-1 and TRBJ1-6; the tabulated D call, TRBD1, remains unverified against the DNA. TRBV21-1 is a pseudogene. This CDR3 spans 18 amino acids. This CDR3 is CASSSPGQGKENFSPLHF. Here the CDR3 DNA reads TGTGCCAGCAGCAGCCCGGGACAGGGGAAGGAAAATTTTTCACCCCTCCACTTT.

The chain recombines TRBV9 with TRBJ1-4, with TRBD1 matching 9 bases. Trimming took 1 base from V and 5 from J; bases not matched to a gene: 9. This CDR3 contains 17 residues. Germline V gives CDR1 SGDLS, CDR2 YYNGEE. CDR3 amino acids: CASSVRDRVEPNEKLFF. As DNA, the CDR3 is TGTGCCAGCAGCGTACGGGACAGGGTGGAACCAAATGAAAAACTGTTTTTT.

This clone was recorded a few times. The CDR3 DNA reads TGCAGTGCGACACAGGGGTGGGAGCAGTACTTC. Translating gives CSATQGWEQYF. This chain connects TRBV20-1 to TRBJ2-7; the match to TRBD1 covers 7 bases. Unmatched junction bases numbered 6, after V lost 6 bases and J lost 7 bases. Germline V CDR1 and CDR2: DFQATT, SNEGSKA (reference sequence). This CDR3 has 11 residues.

CDR3 region: CASKEKGGTNYGYTF. CDR3 nucleotide sequence: TGTGCCAGTAAGGAGAAAGGAGGAACTAACTATGGCTACACCTTC. V and J are TRBV19 and TRBJ1-2; no reliable D call. This CDR3 spans 15 amino acids. V dropped 7 bases and J dropped 0 bases, with 15 bases sitting between them. Germline-derived CDR1 and CDR2 are LNHDA and SQIVND (reference sequence).

The chain employs TRBV19 and TRBJ1-2, with TRBD1 as a possible D gene (5 bases). V was pared by 3 bases and J by 5 bases, with 10 bases between. This CDR3 comprises 13 residues. Germline CDR1 reads LNHDA; CDR2 reads SQIVND (reference sequence). The DNA for the CDR3 is TGTGCCAGTAGTATCCTACAGGAATATGGCTACACCTTC. Its translation is CASSILQEYGYTF.

Remarks on this clone: The same CDR3 also results from other DNA sequences found in this sample. The chain carries TRBV9 and TRBJ2-1; 7 nucleotides line up with TRBD2. This CDR3 has 15 residues. From germline, CDR1 is SGDLS and CDR2 YYNGEE. Trimming took 2 bases from V and 3 from J; bases not matched to a gene: 5. The CDR3 sequence is CASSVAGDNYNEQFF. CDR3 in DNA: TGTGCCAGCAGCGTTGCGGGGGATAACTACAATGAGCAGTTCTTC.

This chain links TRBV13 with TRBJ2-7; 8 bases align to TRBD1. CDR1 PRHDT and CDR2 FYEKMQ come from the germline V gene (reference sequence). This CDR3 region has 14 residues. V was pared by 5 bases and J by 4 bases, with 7 bases of the junction left unmatched. CDR3 region: CASSPDRATYEQYF. CDR3 coding DNA: TGTGCCAGCAGCCCGGACAGGGCCACGTACGAGCAGTACTTC.

This chain joins TRBV9 and TRBJ2-7; TRBD2 is a possible D gene (5 bases). Germline lookup yields CDR1 SGDLS and CDR2 YYNGEE. This CDR3 is built from 13 residues. The V end lost 0 bases, the J end lost 6 bases, and 10 bases lay between the germline ends. The CDR3 DNA reads as TGTGCCAGCAGCGTAGCTACAGAGGGCGAGCAGTACTTC. This sequence encodes CASSVATEGEQYF.